This TCR beta chain is drawn from a study of coeliac disease. Overall study context: Coeliac patients had active, refractory type I, or gluten-free-diet-controlled disease.

Each fraction contributed one roughly 500,000-cell aliquot for sequencing. CDR1 and CDR2 (germline): MDHEN, SYDVKM. The CDR3 runs 13 residues. Trimming took 2 bases from V and 7 from J; bases not matched to a gene: 3. The data were produced by immunoSEQ multiplex PCR, yet TCRdb's version contains in-frame clones alone and is incomplete. The sample contains under 4,500 clones, about 61% of which appear only once. In the case of this clone: No antigen is known for it.

General study points: Lower clonality than controls marked TRB and TRG repertoires from active celiac intraepithelial and lamina propria samples. The authors judged this method unsuitable for unbiased gliadin-specific T cell detection. TRB repertoires were largely private, with most amino acid sequences found in only one sample.

The source material was intraepithelial lymphocytes from the gut. The origin of this receptor is a man aged 65 to 79 with active celiac disease. The chain carries TRBV28 and TRBJ1-1; 8 bases line up with TRBD1. This CDR3 reads CASSLTGGFEAFF. DNA of the CDR3: TGTGCCAGCAGTTTAACAGGGGGTTTTGAAGCTTTCTTT. The full variable domain, in which reference TRBV28 and TRBJ1-1 provide the parts outside the CDR3, is DVKVTQSSRYLVKRTGEKVFLECVQDMDHENMFWYRQDPGLGLRLIYFSYDVKMKEKGDIPEGYSVSREKKERFSLILESASTNQTSMYLCASSLTGGFEAFFGQGTRLTVV.